This TCR beta chain appears in the sequencing data of a study of blood T cell repertoires in COVID-19 (dated by TCRdb to the early 2020s). The study in broad terms: Collaborator samples came from the United States, Italy and Spain and covered acute and convalescent phases of COVID-19. Where HLA class I and class II types were available, the types were taken from metadata supplied by the sample provider, not from assay-based typing. Deeply sampled blood TCRbeta repertoires from subjects exposed to, actively infected with, or recovered from COVID-19 were included in the dataset. Samples came from the ongoing ImmuneRACE study (first 160 participants) plus 1,254 subjects from 6 global collaborators. The material from the prospective study consisted of cDNA or gDNA derived from T cells, B-cell-depleted T cells, or PBMCs. The sample metadata nearly always contained a de-identified subject ID, COVID-19 status, age in years and sex. The repertoires were released in a freely available public database meant as a resource for research on the immune response to SARS-CoV-2. Broader findings and caveats from the paper: The quantity of clinical and demographic metadata differed by source and by participant and was supplied without curation.

Whole blood was collected in K2EDTA tubes by collaborating institutions according to the institutions' own protocols. For TCRbeta analysis, collaborators shipped samples as frozen whole blood, isolated PBMCs, or DNA extracted from either of those sample types. TCRbeta CDR3 regions were amplified from genomic DNA by means of the immunoSEQ Assay, a bias-controlled multiplex PCR. Per the authors' processing: Nucleated cell counts per sample were estimated from amplification of reference gene primers within the assay. To quantify the absolute abundance of each unique TCRbeta CDR3 rearrangement, sequence reads were collapsed and filtered. For each sample, productive Simpson clonality was calculated as the square root of Simpson's diversity index across productive rearrangements. TCRdb limited this immuneACCESS table to in-frame rearrangements with V and J called. A share of clones is missing; checked studies link under half to unresolved V genes, and the rest is unexplained. V and J calls and clone size are those listed in that table; D and trimming were worked out from the DNA. The sample data list 150,000 to 180,000 clones, and approximately 83% of these were observed just once. The ten top clones hold 25% to 30% of the sample.

The CDR3 measures 16 amino acids from cysteine to phenylalanine. Only the CDR3 DNA stays, 48 bases, in frame from base 1. V and J lose 8 bases and 5 bases, and a span of 22 bases separates them. CDR1 and CDR2 are drawn from the germline V gene: MGHDK, SYGVNS. As for this clone: The antigen it recognizes is unknown. Per-base quality was not reported, and no clone a single base away is much larger than it.

The sequencing input was peripheral blood. The V and J segments used are TRBV25-1 and TRBJ1-5, with TRBD1 tentatively as D gene (6 bases match). This TCR was recovered from a woman in her fifties or sixties with acute or convalescent COVID-19. The CDR3 reads as follows: CASQGRGTAPHQPQHF. The nucleotide sequence reads as follows: TGTGCCAGCCAGGGGAGGGGGACGGCACCTCATCAGCCCCAGCATTTT. This CDR3, with the reference TRBV25-1 and TRBJ1-5 proteins standing in past its ends, gives the full variable domain EADIYQTPRYLVIGTGKKITLECSQTMGHDKMYWYQQDPGMELHLIHYSYGVNSTEKGDLSSESTVSRIRTEHFPLTLESARPSHTSQYLCASQGRGTAPHQPQHFGDGTRLSIL.